This paragraph reports one T cell receptor beta chain. This CDR3 comprises 15 residues. V shed 3 bases and J 12 bases; nucleotides not matched to a gene: 11. Germline CDR1 reads KGHSH; CDR2 reads LQKENI. The data stem from a study of blood T cell repertoires in COVID-19. At the level of the study: Sites across the United States, Italy and Spain contributed samples from acute and convalescent COVID-19. The cDNA or gDNA used as material had been derived from T cells, B-cell-depleted T cells, or PBMCs.

Some clones are missing from TCRdb's copy, which holds only in-frame ones; the method was immunoSEQ multiplex PCR. Of 40,000 to 65,000 clones listed, around 78% are singletons. The sample comprised peripheral blood. This chain links TRBV18 with TRBJ2-1, with 10 bases lining up with TRBD2. This receptor was obtained from a human donor with active or convalescent COVID-19. The donor label of this sample is uncertain. The CDR3 sequence: CASSPTSGREFSQFF. The DNA for the CDR3 is TGTGCCAGCTCACCTACGAGCGGGAGGGAGTTCTCGCAGTTCTTC.